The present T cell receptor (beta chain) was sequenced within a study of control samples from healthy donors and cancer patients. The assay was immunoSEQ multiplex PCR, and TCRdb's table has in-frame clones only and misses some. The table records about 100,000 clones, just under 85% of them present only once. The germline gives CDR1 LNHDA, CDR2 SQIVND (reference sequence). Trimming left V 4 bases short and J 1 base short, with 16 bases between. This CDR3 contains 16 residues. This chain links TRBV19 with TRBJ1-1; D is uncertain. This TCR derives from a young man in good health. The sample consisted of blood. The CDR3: CASSTGGGYPNTEAFF. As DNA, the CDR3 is TGTGCCAGTAGTACCGGTGGAGGGTATCCGAACACTGAAGCTTTCTTT.